Below, one T cell receptor (beta chain) is given with its context. These data originate in a study of response to subunit inactivated influenza vaccine. TCRdb reprocessed the RT-PCR reads with MiXCR, giving one entry per CDR3 protein. The sample gives fewer than 650,000 distinct CDR3 sequences, 10% to 15% of which show up once; around 12% is in the top ten. The specimen comprised PBMCs from blood, sampled about 6 weeks after vaccination. The receptor comes from a man aged 50-59 years who received an inactivated influenza vaccine.

CDR3: CASSPPAGASSYNEQFF. In DNA form, the CDR3 reads TGTGCCAGCAGTCCCCCAGCGGGGGCATCCTCCTACAATGAGCAGTTCTTC. V usage is TRBV25-1 and J usage is TRBJ2-1; the match to TRBD2 covers 8 bases. From germline, CDR1 is MGHDK and CDR2 SYGVNS. CDR3 length: 17 residues. The V gene end was trimmed by 5 bases and the J gene end by 0 bases; junction bases not matched to a gene: 9.